The source of this TCR beta chain is a study of shared clonotypes between healthy human individuals. As for the study in general: Donors had three CD4 naive, three CD4 memory, two CD8 naive and one CD8 memory plate apiece.

Study results and limitations: Among the subsets, naive ones generally showed larger estimated richness than memory ones.

Points on this clone: The antigen is not known.

Original handling: Filtering differed because ImmunoSEQ produced junction-only sequences that carried no quality scores. Method: immunoSEQ multiplex PCR; TCRdb's copy keeps in-frame clones and lacks some. Clone size and V and J calls were adopted from that table, with D and trimming inferred from the DNA. The sample has some 1.5 million clones; approximately 96% are singletons. The specimen was naive CD4+ T cells sorted from blood. Subset defined: CD45RA+ positively selected. The receptor was isolated from a young man in good health.

CDR3 loop: CASRPKGTSGNEQFF. CDR3 nucleotide sequence: TGTGCCAGCAGGCCTAAAGGGACTAGCGGCAATGAGCAGTTCTTC. The genes are TRBV27 and TRBJ2-1; 11 bases are shared with TRBD2. Germline loops: CDR1 MNHEY, CDR2 SMNVEV (reference sequence). The CDR3 covers 15 residues. Unmatched junction bases numbered 7, after V lost 6 bases and J lost 6 bases.